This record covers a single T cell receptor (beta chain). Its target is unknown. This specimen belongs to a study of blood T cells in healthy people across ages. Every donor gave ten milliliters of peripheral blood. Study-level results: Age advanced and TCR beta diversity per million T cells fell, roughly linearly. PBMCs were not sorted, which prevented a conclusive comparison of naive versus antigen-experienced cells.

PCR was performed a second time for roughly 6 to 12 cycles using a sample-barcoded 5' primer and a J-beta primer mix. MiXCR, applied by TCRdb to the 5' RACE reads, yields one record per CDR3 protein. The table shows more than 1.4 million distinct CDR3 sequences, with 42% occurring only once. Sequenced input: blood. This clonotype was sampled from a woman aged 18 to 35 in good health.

CDR3 in amino acids: CASSLSSPLGGLSNEQYF. The CDR3 DNA is TGTGCCAGCAGTTTATCGTCCCCCCTTGGGGGCCTCTCTAACGAGCAGTACTTC. The V and J genes are TRBV27 and TRBJ2-7, with D possibly being TRBD1 (6 bases). V was shortened by 0 bases and J by 5 bases, with 23 bases between the two germline ends. CDR3 length: 18 residues. Germline CDR1 MNHEY, CDR2 SMNVEV (reference sequence).